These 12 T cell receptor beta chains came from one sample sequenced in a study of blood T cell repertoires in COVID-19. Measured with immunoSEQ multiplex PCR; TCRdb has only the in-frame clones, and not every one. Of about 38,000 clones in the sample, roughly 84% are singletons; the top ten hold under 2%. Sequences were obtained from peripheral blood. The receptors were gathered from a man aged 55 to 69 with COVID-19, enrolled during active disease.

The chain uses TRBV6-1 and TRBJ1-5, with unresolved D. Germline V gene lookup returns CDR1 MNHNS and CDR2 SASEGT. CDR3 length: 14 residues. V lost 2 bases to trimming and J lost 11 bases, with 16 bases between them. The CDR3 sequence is CASSESSGGLSQHF. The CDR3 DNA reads TGTGCCAGCAGTGAATCATCAGGAGGCCTGTCCCAGCATTTT.

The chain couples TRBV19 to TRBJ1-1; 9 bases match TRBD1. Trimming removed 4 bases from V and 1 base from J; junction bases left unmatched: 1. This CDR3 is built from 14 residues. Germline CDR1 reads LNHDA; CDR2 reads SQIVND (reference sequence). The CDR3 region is CASSKQGANTEAFF. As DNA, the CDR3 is TGTGCCAGTAGTAAACAGGGGGCGAACACTGAAGCTTTCTTT.

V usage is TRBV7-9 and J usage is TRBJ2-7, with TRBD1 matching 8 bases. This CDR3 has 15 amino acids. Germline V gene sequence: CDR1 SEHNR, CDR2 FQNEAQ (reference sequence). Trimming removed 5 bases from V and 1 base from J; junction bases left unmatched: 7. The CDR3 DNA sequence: TGTGCCAGCAGCGTCGACAGGGGCAATTCCTACGAGCAGTACTTC. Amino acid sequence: CASSVDRGNSYEQYF.

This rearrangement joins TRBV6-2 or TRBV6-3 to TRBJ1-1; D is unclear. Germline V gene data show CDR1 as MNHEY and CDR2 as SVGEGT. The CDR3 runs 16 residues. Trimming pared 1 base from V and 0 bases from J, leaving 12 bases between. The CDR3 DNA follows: TGTGCCAGCAGTTACTTGTTGAGACACATGAACACTGAAGCTTTCTTT. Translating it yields CASSYLLRHMNTEAFF.

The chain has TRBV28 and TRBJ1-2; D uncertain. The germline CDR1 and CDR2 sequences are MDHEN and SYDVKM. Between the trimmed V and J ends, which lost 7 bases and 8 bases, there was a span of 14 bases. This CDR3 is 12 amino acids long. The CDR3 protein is CASTLTMGGYTF. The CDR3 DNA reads TGTGCCAGCACCCTGACTATGGGGGGCTACACCTTC.

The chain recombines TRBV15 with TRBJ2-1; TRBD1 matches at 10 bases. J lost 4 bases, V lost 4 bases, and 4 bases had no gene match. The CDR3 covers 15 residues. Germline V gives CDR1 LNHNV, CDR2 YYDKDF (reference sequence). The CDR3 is CATSTDRGRYNEQFF. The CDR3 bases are TGTGCCACCAGCACCGACAGGGGGCGGTACAATGAGCAGTTCTTC. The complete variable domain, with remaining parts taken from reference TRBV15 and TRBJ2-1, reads DAMVIQNPRYQVTQFGKPVTLSCSQTLNHNVMYWYQQKSSQAPKLLFHYYDKDFNNEADTPDNFQSRRPNTSFCFLDIRSPGLGDTAMYLCATSTDRGRYNEQFFGPGTRLTVL.

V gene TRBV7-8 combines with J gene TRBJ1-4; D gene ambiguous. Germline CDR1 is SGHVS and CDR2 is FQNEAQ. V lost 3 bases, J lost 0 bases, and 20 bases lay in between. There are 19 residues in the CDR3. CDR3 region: CASSFSGVPPVATNEKLFF. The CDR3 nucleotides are TGTGCCAGCAGCTTTTCAGGCGTTCCACCCGTTGCAACTAATGAAAAACTGTTTTTT.

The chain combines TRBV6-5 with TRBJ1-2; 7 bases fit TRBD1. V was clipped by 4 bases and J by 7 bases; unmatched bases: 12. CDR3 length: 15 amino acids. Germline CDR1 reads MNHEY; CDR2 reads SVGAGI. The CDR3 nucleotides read TGTGCCAGCAGTTCCGACAGGGTGGTAATGGGTGGCTACACCTTC. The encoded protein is CASSSDRVVMGGYTF.

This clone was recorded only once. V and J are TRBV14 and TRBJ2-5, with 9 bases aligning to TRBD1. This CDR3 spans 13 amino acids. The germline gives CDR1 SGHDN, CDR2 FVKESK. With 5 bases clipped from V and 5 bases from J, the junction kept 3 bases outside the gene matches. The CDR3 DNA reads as TGTGCCAGCAGCTCCGGGACAGGGGAGACCCAGTACTTC. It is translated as CASSSGTGETQYF.

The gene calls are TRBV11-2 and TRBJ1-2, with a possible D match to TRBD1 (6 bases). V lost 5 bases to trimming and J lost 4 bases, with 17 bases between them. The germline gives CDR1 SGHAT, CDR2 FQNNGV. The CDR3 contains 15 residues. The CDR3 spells CASSPSLQGGYGYTF. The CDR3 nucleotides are TGTGCCAGCAGCCCATCTCTACAGGGCGGCTATGGCTACACCTTC.

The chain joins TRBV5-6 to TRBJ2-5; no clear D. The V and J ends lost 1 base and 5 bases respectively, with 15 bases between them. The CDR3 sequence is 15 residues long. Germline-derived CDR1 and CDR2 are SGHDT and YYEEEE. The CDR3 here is CASSLRSGREETQYF. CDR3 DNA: TGTGCCAGCAGCTTGCGATCAGGTCGTGAGGAGACCCAGTACTTC.

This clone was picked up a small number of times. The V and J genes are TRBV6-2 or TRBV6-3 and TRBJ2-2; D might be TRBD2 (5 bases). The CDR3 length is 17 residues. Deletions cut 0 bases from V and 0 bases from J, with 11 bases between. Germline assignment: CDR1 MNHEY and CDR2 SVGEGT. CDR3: CASSYSAGNANTGELFF. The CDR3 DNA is TGTGCCAGCAGTTACTCGGCCGGGAACGCGAACACCGGGGAGCTGTTTTTT.